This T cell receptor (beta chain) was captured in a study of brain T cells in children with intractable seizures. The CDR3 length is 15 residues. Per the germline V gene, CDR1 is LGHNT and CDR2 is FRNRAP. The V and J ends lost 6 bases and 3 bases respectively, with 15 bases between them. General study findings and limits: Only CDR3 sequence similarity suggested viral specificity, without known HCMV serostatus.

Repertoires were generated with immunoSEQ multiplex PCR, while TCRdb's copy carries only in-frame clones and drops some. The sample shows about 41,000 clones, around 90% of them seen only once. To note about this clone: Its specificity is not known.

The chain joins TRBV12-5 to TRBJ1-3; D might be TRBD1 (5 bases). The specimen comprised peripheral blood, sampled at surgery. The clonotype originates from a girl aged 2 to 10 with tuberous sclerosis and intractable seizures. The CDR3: CASGPGGAGGNTIYF. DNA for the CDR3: TGTGCTAGTGGCCCTGGCGGGGCGGGTGGAAACACCATATATTTT.